Sequencing of this T cell receptor (beta chain) was carried out in a study of human T cells and chemical hapten exposure. Study-level results: The presence of alopecia in the donors means their immune response may differ from healthy people's.

Time point in this sample: patch test 1, 2 weeks after DPC sensitization. Treatment meaning: therapeutic diphenylcyclopropenone sensitization with weekly scalp DPC. V was trimmed by 6 bases and J by 10 bases, leaving 14 bases between them. This CDR3 region has 13 residues. Germline CDR1 reads SGHKS; CDR2 reads YYEKEE (reference sequence). This clonotype was detected many times. Its matching antigen is unknown. One entry per CDR3 protein, called by TCRdb with MiXCR from the RACE reads. The data hold around 340,000 distinct CDR3 sequences, with around 7% observed a single time. The sequence was obtained from a woman under 30 with alopecia areata. Some clones in this sample may be carry-over from other donors' samples. This sequence joins TRBV5-5 and TRBJ1-6; perhaps TRBD1 as D (5 bases). Material: whole blood, obtained in connection with sensitization to the hapten diphenylcyclopropenone (DPC). This CDR3 reads CASKRQGESPLHF. CDR3 coding DNA: TGTGCCAGCAAGAGGCAGGGAGAATCACCCCTCCACTTT.